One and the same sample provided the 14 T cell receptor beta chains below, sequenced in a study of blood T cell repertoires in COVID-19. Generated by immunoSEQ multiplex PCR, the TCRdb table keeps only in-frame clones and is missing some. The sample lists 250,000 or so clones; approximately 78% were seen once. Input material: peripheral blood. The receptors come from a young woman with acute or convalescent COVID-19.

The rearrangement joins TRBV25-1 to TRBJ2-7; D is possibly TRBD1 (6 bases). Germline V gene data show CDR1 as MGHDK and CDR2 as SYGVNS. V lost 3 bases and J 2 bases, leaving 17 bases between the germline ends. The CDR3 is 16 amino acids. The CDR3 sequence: CASSEADRYGTYEQYF. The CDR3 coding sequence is TGTGCCAGCAGTGAGGCGGACAGATACGGGACCTACGAGCAGTACTTC.

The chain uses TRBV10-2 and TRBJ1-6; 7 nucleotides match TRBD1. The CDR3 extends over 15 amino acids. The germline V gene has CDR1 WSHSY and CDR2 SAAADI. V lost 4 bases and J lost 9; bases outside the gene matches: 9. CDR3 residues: CASSADREVSSPLHF. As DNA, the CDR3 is TGCGCCAGCAGTGCCGACAGGGAAGTTAGTTCACCCCTCCACTTT.

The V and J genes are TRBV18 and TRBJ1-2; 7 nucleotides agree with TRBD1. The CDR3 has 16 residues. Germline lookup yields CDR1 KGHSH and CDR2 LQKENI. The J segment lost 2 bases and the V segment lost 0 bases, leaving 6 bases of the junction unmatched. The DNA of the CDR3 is TGTGCCAGCTCACCACCGGCCACAGGGGTGAACTATGGCTACACCTTC. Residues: CASSPPATGVNYGYTF.

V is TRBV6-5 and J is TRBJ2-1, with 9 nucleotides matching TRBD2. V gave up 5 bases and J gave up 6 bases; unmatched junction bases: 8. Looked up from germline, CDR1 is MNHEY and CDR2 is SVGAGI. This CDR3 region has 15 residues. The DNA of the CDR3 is TGTGCCAGCAGTCCCAGACTAGCGGCCTCCAATGAGCAGTTCTTC. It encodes CASSPRLAASNEQFF.

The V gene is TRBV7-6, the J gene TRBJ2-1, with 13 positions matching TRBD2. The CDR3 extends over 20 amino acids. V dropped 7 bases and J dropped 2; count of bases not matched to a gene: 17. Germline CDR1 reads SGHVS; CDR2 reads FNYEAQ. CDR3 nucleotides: TGTGCCAGCACGGGCTCCGTACTCCCTGGACTAGCGGGGGCCTACAATGAGCAGTTCTTC. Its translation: CASTGSVLPGLAGAYNEQFF.

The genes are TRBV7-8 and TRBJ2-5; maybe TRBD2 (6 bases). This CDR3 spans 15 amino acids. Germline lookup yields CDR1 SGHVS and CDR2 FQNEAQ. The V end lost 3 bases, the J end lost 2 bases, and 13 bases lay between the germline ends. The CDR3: CASSLGLNLQETQYF. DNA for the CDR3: TGTGCCAGCAGCTTGGGACTTAACTTGCAAGAGACCCAGTACTTC.

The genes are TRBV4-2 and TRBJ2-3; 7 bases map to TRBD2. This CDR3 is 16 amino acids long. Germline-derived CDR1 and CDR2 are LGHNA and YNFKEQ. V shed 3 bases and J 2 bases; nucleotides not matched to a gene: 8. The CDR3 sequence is CASSHEREGNTDTQYF. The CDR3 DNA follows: TGTGCCAGCAGCCACGAGCGGGAAGGGAACACAGATACGCAGTATTTT.

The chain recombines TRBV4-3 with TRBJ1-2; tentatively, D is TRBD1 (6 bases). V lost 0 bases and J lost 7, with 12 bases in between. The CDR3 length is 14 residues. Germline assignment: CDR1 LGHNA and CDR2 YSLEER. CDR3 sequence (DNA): TGCGCCAGCAGCCAAGATATAGGGGGACGTGGCTACACCTTC. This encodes CASSQDIGGRGYTF.

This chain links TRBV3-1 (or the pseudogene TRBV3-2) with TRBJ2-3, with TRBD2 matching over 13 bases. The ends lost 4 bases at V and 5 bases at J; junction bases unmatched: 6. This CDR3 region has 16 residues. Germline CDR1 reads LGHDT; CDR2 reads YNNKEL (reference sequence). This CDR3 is CASSRGLAGVGDTQYF. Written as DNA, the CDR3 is TGTGCCAGCAGCCGAGGACTAGCGGGAGTTGGAGATACGCAGTATTTT.

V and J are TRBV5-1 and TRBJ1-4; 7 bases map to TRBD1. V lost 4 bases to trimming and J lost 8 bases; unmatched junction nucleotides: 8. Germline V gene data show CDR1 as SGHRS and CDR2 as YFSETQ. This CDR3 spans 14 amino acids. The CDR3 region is CASSPGRGLEKLFF. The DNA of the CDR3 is TGCGCCAGCAGCCCGGGAAGGGGGCTCGAAAAACTGTTTTTT.

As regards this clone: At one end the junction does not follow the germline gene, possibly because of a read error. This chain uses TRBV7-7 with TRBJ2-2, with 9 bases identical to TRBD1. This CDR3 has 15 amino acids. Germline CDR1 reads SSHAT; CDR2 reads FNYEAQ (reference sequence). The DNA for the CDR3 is TGTGCTAGCAGCCCAGGACAGGGGTGGGCCGGGGAGCTGTTTTTT. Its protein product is CASSPGQGWAGELFF.

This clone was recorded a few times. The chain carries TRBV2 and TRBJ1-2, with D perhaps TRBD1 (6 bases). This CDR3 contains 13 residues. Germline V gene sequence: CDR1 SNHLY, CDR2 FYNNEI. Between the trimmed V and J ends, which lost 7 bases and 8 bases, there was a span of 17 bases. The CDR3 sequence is CASTWDNRGGYTF. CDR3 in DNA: TGTGCCAGCACCTGGGACAATCGAGGGGGCTACACCTTC.

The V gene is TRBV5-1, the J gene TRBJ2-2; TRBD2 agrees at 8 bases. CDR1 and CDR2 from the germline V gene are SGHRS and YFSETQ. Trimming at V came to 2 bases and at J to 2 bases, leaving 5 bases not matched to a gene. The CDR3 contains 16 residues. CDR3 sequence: CASSFGLAANTGELFF. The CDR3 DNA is TGCGCCAGCAGCTTCGGACTAGCAGCTAACACCGGGGAGCTGTTTTTT.

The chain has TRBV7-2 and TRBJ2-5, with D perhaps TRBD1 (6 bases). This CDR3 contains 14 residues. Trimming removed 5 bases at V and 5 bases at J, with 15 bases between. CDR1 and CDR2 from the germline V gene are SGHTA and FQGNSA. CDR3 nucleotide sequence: TGTGCCAGCAGCCCCTTCGGGCAGGGGGAGACCCAGTACTTC. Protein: CASSPFGQGETQYF.